This is a list of T cell receptor beta chains from one sample in a study of blood T cell repertoires in COVID-19. Produced via immunoSEQ multiplex PCR; TCRdb's table is partial and in-frame only. The profile covers about 65,000 clones, with approximately 94% appearing a single time and roughly 2.7% taken by the ten largest. Sequenced sample: peripheral blood. Receptor source: a man aged 70-80 years with active COVID-19. Both conserved end residues are part of each CDR3. A D gene is named only where the DNA matches it firmly. Only part of the rows carry a size: once, few, many, or a class if the clone is expanded.

J: TRBJ1-6; V: TRBV6-6; D: .; size: .; CDR3: CASSYPETESPLHF; DNA: TGTGCCAGCAGTTATCCCGAGACAGAATCACCCCTCCACTTT
J: TRBJ2-1; V: TRBV5-3; D: .; size: .; CDR3: CARSYFGDSSYNEQFF; DNA: TGTGCCAGAAGCTACTTCGGGGATAGCTCCTACAATGAGCAGTTCTTC
J: TRBJ1-1; V: TRBV3-1/TRBV3-2; D: TRBD1; size: .; CDR3: CASSQGQPNTEAFF; DNA: TGTGCCAGCAGCCAGGGACAGCCGAACACTGAAGCTTTCTTT
J: TRBJ2-7; V: TRBV12-5; D: .; size: .; CDR3: CASGIDRSYEQYF; DNA: TGTGCTAGTGGTATAGACAGATCCTACGAGCAGTACTTC
J: TRBJ2-1; V: TRBV3-1/TRBV3-2; D: TRBD2; size: .; CDR3: CASSRGTSGGQEQFF; DNA: TGTGCCAGCAGCCGAGGGACTAGCGGGGGACAAGAGCAGTTCTTC
J: TRBJ2-5; V: TRBV11-3; D: .; size: .; CDR3: CASSYIRGEETQYF; DNA: TGTGCCAGCAGCTATATCCGGGGAGAAGAGACCCAGTACTTC
J: TRBJ1-2; V: TRBV21-1; D: .; size: .; CDR3: CASSKCKGQGSRNYGYTF; DNA: TGTGCCAGCAGCAAATGTAAGGGGCAGGGGAGCCGAAACTATGGCTACACCTTC
J: TRBJ1-6; V: TRBV4-3; D: TRBD1; size: .; CDR3: CASSQGQGNSPLHF; DNA: TGCGCCAGCAGCCAGGGACAGGGGAATTCACCCCTCCACTTT
J: TRBJ2-1; V: TRBV28; D: .; size: .; CDR3: CASNLRGAGNEQFF; DNA: TGTGCCAGCAACCTACGGGGGGCAGGGAATGAGCAGTTCTTC
J: TRBJ1-4; V: TRBV1; D: .; size: .; CDR3: CTSSPQDPREIATNEKLFF; DNA: TGCACCAGCAGCCCCCAAGATCCCCGGGAAATCGCAACTAATGAAAAACTGTTTTTT
J: TRBJ2-7; V: TRBV5-4; D: TRBD2; size: .; CDR3: CASSNIAGVYEQYF; DNA: TGTGCCAGCAGCAATATAGCGGGGGTTTACGAGCAGTACTTC
J: TRBJ1-1; V: TRBV6-5; D: TRBD1; size: .; CDR3: CASRDRENTEAFF; DNA: TGTGCCAGCAGGGACAGGGAGAACACTGAAGCTTTCTTT
J: TRBJ2-3; V: TRBV9; D: .; size: once; CDR3: CASSVDAGGSRTDTQYF; DNA: TGTGCCAGCAGCGTAGATGCTGGGGGGAGTCGCACAGATACGCAGTATTTT
J: TRBJ2-1; V: TRBV11-3; D: TRBD2; size: .; CDR3: CASSTLAALFRGGNEQFF; DNA: TGTGCCAGCAGCACACTAGCGGCCCTCTTTAGGGGTGGGAATGAGCAGTTCTTC
J: TRBJ2-7; V: TRBV14; D: .; size: .; CDR3: CASSQGHLPSEQYF; DNA: TGTGCCAGCAGCCAAGGACACCTCCCCTCCGAGCAGTACTTC
J: TRBJ1-2; V: TRBV18; D: .; size: .; CDR3: CASSPRQGADGYTF; DNA: TGTGCCAGCTCACCCCGGCAGGGCGCCGATGGCTACACCTTC
J: TRBJ1-2; V: TRBV6-1; D: .; size: .; CDR3: CASSEFFWQEGYGYTF; DNA: TGTGCCAGCAGTGAGTTTTTCTGGCAGGAGGGCTATGGCTACACCTTC
J: TRBJ2-2; V: TRBV6-5; D: .; size: .; CDR3: CASSLGRGELFF; DNA: TGTGCCAGCAGCTTGGGGAGGGGGGAGCTGTTTTTT
J: TRBJ1-2; V: TRBV5-1; D: .; size: .; CDR3: CASSRGDVANYGYTF; DNA: TGCGCCAGCAGCCGGGGGGACGTCGCTAACTATGGCTACACCTTC
J: TRBJ1-5; V: TRBV2; D: .; size: few; CDR3: CASSQAKGGDQPQHF; DNA: TGTGCCAGCAGCCAAGCGAAAGGGGGTGATCAGCCCCAGCATTTT
J: TRBJ2-5; V: TRBV7-2; D: .; size: .; CDR3: CASSFDLQETQYF; DNA: TGTGCCAGCAGCTTCGACTTGCAAGAGACCCAGTACTTC
J: TRBJ2-5; V: TRBV2; D: .; size: .; CDR3: CASIPSGSQETQYF; DNA: TGTGCCAGCATCCCGTCAGGGTCACAAGAGACCCAGTACTTC
J: TRBJ2-5; V: TRBV4-3; D: TRBD2; size: once; CDR3: CASSHVRGTSGGKETQYF; DNA: TGCGCCAGCAGCCATGTCCGGGGGACTAGCGGGGGTAAAGAGACCCAGTACTTC
J: TRBJ1-1; V: TRBV12-3/TRBV12-4; D: TRBD1; size: .; CDR3: CASGGTGVEAFF; DNA: TGTGCCAGTGGAGGGACAGGGGTCGAAGCTTTCTTT
J: TRBJ2-5; V: TRBV19; D: .; size: .; CDR3: CASSIIIGGQETQYF; DNA: TGTGCCAGTAGTATTATCATCGGGGGACAAGAGACCCAGTACTTC
J: TRBJ1-2; V: TRBV5-1; D: TRBD1; size: .; CDR3: CASSPTEGTDGYTF; DNA: TGCGCCAGCAGCCCAACGGAGGGGACAGACGGCTACACCTTC
J: TRBJ1-1; V: TRBV5-6; D: .; size: .; CDR3: CASSQRRGFMNTEAFF; DNA: TGTGCCAGCAGCCAACGGCGGGGTTTTATGAACACTGAAGCTTTCTTT
J: TRBJ1-1; V: TRBV6-5; D: .; size: .; CDR3: CASSYNSLANTEAFF; DNA: TGTGCCAGCAGTTACAATTCATTAGCGAACACTGAAGCTTTCTTT
J: TRBJ2-3; V: TRBV3-1/TRBV3-2; D: TRBD2; size: .; CDR3: CASSQPGTSDTDTQYF; DNA: TGTGCCAGCAGCCAGCCCGGGACTAGCGACACAGATACGCAGTATTTT
J: TRBJ2-1; V: TRBV19; D: .; size: .; CDR3: CASSVSGGLHNEQFF; DNA: TGTGCCAGTAGTGTCTCCGGGGGGCTCCACAATGAGCAGTTCTTC
J: TRBJ2-3; V: TRBV27; D: .; size: .; CDR3: CASSFGLPSTDTQYF; DNA: TGTGCCAGCAGTTTTGGGCTCCCTAGCACAGATACGCAGTATTTT
J: TRBJ2-3; V: TRBV24-1; D: .; size: .; CDR3: CATSVLNGGFTDTQYF; DNA: TGTGCCACCAGTGTACTTAACGGGGGATTCACAGATACGCAGTATTTT
J: TRBJ1-2; V: TRBV11-3; D: TRBD1; size: .; CDR3: CASSPGGAGYGYTF; DNA: TGTGCCAGCAGCCCAGGGGGAGCAGGGTATGGCTACACCTTC
J: TRBJ2-1; V: TRBV7-2; D: .; size: .; CDR3: CASSFTRGTYNEQFF; DNA: TGTGCCAGCAGCTTTACCCGGGGTACCTACAATGAGCAGTTCTTC
J: TRBJ1-1; V: TRBV12-2; D: .; size: .; CDR3: CASRSGFWDRVNTEAFF; DNA: TGTGCAAGTCGCTCCGGGTTTTGGGACAGGGTTAACACTGAAGCTTTCTTT
J: TRBJ2-5; V: TRBV7-9; D: .; size: .; CDR3: CASSLALLGVWETQYF; DNA: TGTGCCAGCAGCTTAGCACTTCTAGGGGTCTGGGAGACCCAGTACTTC